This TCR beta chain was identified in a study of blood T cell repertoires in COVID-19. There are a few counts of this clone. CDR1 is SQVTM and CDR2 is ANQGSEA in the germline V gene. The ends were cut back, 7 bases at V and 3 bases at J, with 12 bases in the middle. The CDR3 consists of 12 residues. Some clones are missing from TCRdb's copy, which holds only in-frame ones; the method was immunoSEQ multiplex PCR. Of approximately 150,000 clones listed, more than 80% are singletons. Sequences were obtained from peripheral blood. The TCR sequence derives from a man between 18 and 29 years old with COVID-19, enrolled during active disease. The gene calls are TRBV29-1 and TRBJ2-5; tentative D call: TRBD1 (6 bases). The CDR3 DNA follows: TGCAGCGCCCGGACAGATAAAGAGACCCAGTACTTC. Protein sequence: CSARTDKETQYF.